The present TCR beta chain was sequenced within a study of T cell repertoires in cytomegalovirus infection. The table lists this clonotype with many counts. TCRdb called the reads again in MiXCR, with one record for every CDR3 protein. Here the sample spans fewer than 200,000 distinct CDR3 sequences, roughly 14% being singletons. The CDR3 spans 15 residues. V was pared by 5 bases and J by 13 bases, with 11 bases of the junction left unmatched. Germline CDR1 reads LNHDA; CDR2 reads SQIVND (reference sequence). The source of this sequence is a human donor in good health (CMV status not recorded). Some clones in this sample may be carry-over from other donors' samples. What was sequenced was PBMCs. This chain uses TRBV19 with TRBJ1-6, with 10 bases matching TRBD1. The CDR3: CASSGIRDRGFPLHF. DNA for the CDR3: TGTGCCAGTAGTGGAATCCGGGACAGGGGTTTTCCCCTCCACTTT.